This T cell receptor beta chain originates from a study of shared clonotypes between healthy human individuals. Whole-study context: The cohort comprised a couple of women and a few men. Their ages spanned 18 to 49 years. General observations from the study: Few donors restricted represented genetic and exposure-history diversity. Sequencing depth was a factor that was expected to affect clonotype sharing among donors.

Germline V gene data show CDR1 as MDHEN and CDR2 as SYDVKM. Trimming at V came to 5 bases and at J to 6 bases, leaving 13 bases not matched to a gene. This CDR3 is 15 amino acids long. The authors distributed each subset's genomic DNA evenly over several immunoSEQ plates. Data came from immunoSEQ multiplex PCR; TCRdb stores just in-frame clones and leaves some out. The sample consists of over 2 million clones, 85% to 95% of them appearing once. This clone was seen just once. Its antigen is currently unknown. The source material was naive CD4+ T cells sorted from blood. Subset: CD45RA+ positively selected. The sequence came from a man aged 18 to 30 in good health. The chain recombines TRBV28 with TRBJ2-7; 7 bases agree with TRBD1. CDR3 nucleotide sequence: TGTGCCAGCAGTCTATCGGGACAGTCCAGGGGCGAGCAGTACTTC. Encoded protein: CASSLSGQSRGEQYF.